The 26 T cell receptor beta chains given below trace back to one sample, sequenced in a study of identical twins. TCRdb passed the 5' RACE reads through MiXCR, listing each CDR3 protein once. The sample lists about 700,000 distinct CDR3 sequences, around 6% occurring once. Specimen: naive T cells sorted from blood. These receptor sequences come from a man aged 18 to 35 in good health.

This clonotype was detected many times. The rearrangement uses TRBV15 and TRBJ2-2, with TRBD1 as a possible D gene (6 bases). V was trimmed by 1 base and J by 13 bases, leaving 19 bases between them. Germline CDR1 reads LNHNV; CDR2 reads YYDKDF (reference sequence). The CDR3 loop spans 15 amino acids. The CDR3: CATSRGWDTGGGLFF. Written as DNA, the CDR3 is TGTGCCACCAGCAGAGGTTGGGACACCGGCGGTGGGCTGTTTTTT.

This clonotype was seen repeatedly, ten times or more. V and J are TRBV5-1 and TRBJ2-7; 10 nucleotides agree with TRBD2. The CDR3 sequence is 15 residues long. CDR1 and CDR2 from the germline V gene are SGHRS and YFSETQ. The V gene end was trimmed by 0 bases and the J gene end by 10 bases; junction bases not matched to a gene: 10. Written as DNA, the CDR3 is TGCGCCAGCAGCTTGGAGCGGGAGGGCCTCTCAGAACAGTACGTC. Translating it yields CASSLEREGLSEQYV.

This clonotype was seen more than once but under ten times. The chain recombines TRBV7-9 with TRBJ2-1; the D gene is possibly TRBD1 (5 bases). This CDR3 comprises 15 residues. Germline V gives CDR1 SEHNR, CDR2 FQNEAQ (reference sequence). V was clipped by 6 bases and J by 6 bases, with 18 bases between them. This CDR3 reads CASSLRQDRSNEQFF. The CDR3, as DNA: TGTGCCAGCAGTCTTCGACAAGACAGATCCAATGAGCAGTTCTTC.

This clonotype appeared many times. The rearrangement links TRBV29-1 to TRBJ2-1, with 7 positions matching TRBD2. Germline CDR1 reads SQVTM; CDR2 reads ANQGSEA. CDR3 length: 12 residues. Losses at the gene ends were 7 bases for V and 9 bases for J; bases not matched to a gene: 9. CDR3 coding DNA: TGCAGCGGGGACCCTAGCGGCACTGAGCAGTTCTTC. Translation: CSGDPSGTEQFF.

There are many counts of this clonotype. This chain links TRBV10-3 with TRBJ2-2, with 14 bases aligning to TRBD2. V dropped 7 bases and J dropped 0; count of bases not matched to a gene: 4. CDR3 size: 17 residues. The germline CDR1 and CDR2 sequences are ENHRY and SYGVKD. The CDR3 is CAIKGTSGRPNTGELFF. In DNA form, the CDR3 reads TGTGCCATCAAGGGGACTAGCGGGAGACCGAACACCGGGGAGCTGTTTTTT.

The sample holds a few counts of this clonotype. The chain combines TRBV4-3 with TRBJ2-2; 9 bases are a match to TRBD2. Germline CDR1 is LGHNA and CDR2 is YSLEER. J was trimmed by 6 bases and V by 5 bases; bases with no gene match: 10. This CDR3 has 16 residues. The CDR3 DNA reads as TGCGCCAGCAGCATCCTAGCGGGAAAAGGAGCCGGGGAGCTGTTTTTT. Protein sequence: CASSILAGKGAGELFF.

This clonotype was counted many times. The V gene is TRBV25-1, the J gene TRBJ1-5; 7 nucleotides line up with TRBD1. Losses at the gene ends were 6 bases for V and 2 bases for J; bases not matched to a gene: 10. Germline CDR1 MGHDK, CDR2 SYGVNS. The CDR3 totals 16 residues. The CDR3 coding sequence is TGTGCCAGCAGGGAGGAGGGGGCGCGGGGCAATCAGCCCCAGCATTTT. Translated: CASREEGARGNQPQHF.

This clonotype was detected many times. The chain carries TRBV7-2 and TRBJ1-3, with no clear D. Germline CDR1 reads SGHTA; CDR2 reads FQGNSA. The CDR3 covers 13 residues. The germline V and J ends were trimmed by 2 bases and 7 bases, with 9 bases remaining between them. The CDR3 sequence is CASSLYYSNTIYF. The CDR3 nucleotides read TGTGCCAGCAGCTTATACTACAGTAACACCATATATTTT.

Ten or more counts support this clonotype. J is TRBJ2-5 and V is TRBV6-1, with D unresolved. From germline, CDR1 is MNHNS and CDR2 SASEGT. The V end was cut by 5 bases, the J end by 1 base, with 14 bases between. This CDR3 has 15 residues. The CDR3 region is CASSPLGPIQETQYF. The CDR3 DNA reads as TGTGCCAGCAGTCCCCTCGGACCTATCCAAGAGACCCAGTACTTC.

The DNA of the CDR3 is TGTGCCAGCAGCTCCGCTAGCGGGAGGACGTATACGCAGTATTTT. It specifies CASSSASGRTYTQYF. The chain joins TRBV11-1 to TRBJ2-3, with TRBD2 matching over 11 bases. Germline values: CDR1 SGHAT, CDR2 FQDESV (reference sequence). V trimming: 4 bases; J trimming: 7 bases; junction bases outside the gene matches: 7. The CDR3 length is 15 residues. Using reference TRBV11-1 and TRBJ2-3 for the parts outside the CDR3, the full variable domain is EAEVAQSPRYKITEKSQAVAFWCDPISGHATLYWYRQILGQGPELLVQFQDESVVDDSQLPKDRFSAERLKGVDSTLKIQPAELGDSAMYLCASSSASGRTYTQYFGPGTRLTVL.

The chain couples TRBV20-1 to TRBJ1-2; 7 positions match TRBD1. Germline lookup yields CDR1 DFQATT and CDR2 SNEGSKA (reference sequence). CDR3 size: 17 residues. The V segment lost 0 bases and the J segment 3 bases; nucleotides outside the gene matches: 13. The CDR3 sequence: CSARDEAGGGMYYGYTF. The DNA of the CDR3 is TGCAGTGCTAGAGATGAGGCAGGGGGAGGGATGTACTATGGCTACACCTTC.

V gene TRBV6-2 or TRBV6-3 combines with J gene TRBJ2-7; 10 positions match TRBD2. From germline, CDR1 is MNHEY and CDR2 SVGEGT. This CDR3 is built from 14 residues. Losses at the gene ends were 0 bases for V and 9 bases for J; bases not matched to a gene: 5. Here the CDR3 reads CASSYSPSGSWQYF. The CDR3 DNA reads as TGTGCCAGCAGTTACTCTCCTAGCGGGAGCTGGCAGTACTTC.

V gene TRBV2 combines with J gene TRBJ2-3; D perhaps matches TRBD2 (5 bases). This CDR3 region has 11 residues. Germline CDR1 SNHLY, CDR2 FYNNEI. V lost 8 bases to trimming and J lost 5 bases, with 8 bases between them. In DNA, the CDR3 is TGTGCCAGCGGGAGTGGAGATACGCAGTATTTT. As protein: CASGSGDTQYF. The variable domain in full, completed from reference TRBV2 and TRBJ2-3, reads EPEVTQTPSHQVTQMGQEVILRCVPISNHLYFYWYRQILGQKVEFLVSFYNNEISEKSEIFDDQFSVERPDGSNFTLKIRSTKLEDSAMYFCASGSGDTQYFGPGTRLTVL.

This clonotype was detected many times. The rearrangement links TRBV20-1 to TRBJ2-7; 10 bases are a match to TRBD1. The V and J ends lost 6 bases and 7 bases, in that order; junction bases with no gene match: 12. Germline lookup yields CDR1 DFQATT and CDR2 SNEGSKA (reference sequence). This CDR3 has 14 amino acids. CDR3 DNA sequence: TGCAGTGCCAGCGCGGACAGGGGGAGGAGGGAGCAGTACTTC. Encoded protein: CSASADRGRREQYF.

The V call is TRBV30, the J call TRBJ2-2, with D possibly TRBD2 on 6 matching bases. Germline CDR1 reads GTSNPN; CDR2 reads SVGIG (reference sequence). This CDR3 contains 11 residues. The V end was cut by 6 bases, the J end by 6 bases, with 8 bases between. This CDR3 is CACPGAGELFF. DNA of the CDR3: TGTGCCTGCCCGGGGGCCGGGGAGCTGTTTTTT.

The sample holds a few counts of this clonotype. This chain joins TRBV7-6 and TRBJ1-6; possible D gene TRBD1, 5 bases. CDR1 and CDR2 (germline): SGHVS, FNYEAQ. V was pared by 5 bases and J by 7 bases, with 24 bases between. This CDR3 comprises 18 residues. CDR3 sequence: CASSIQPEGSGVNSPLHF. CDR3 DNA: TGTGCCAGCAGCATACAGCCTGAGGGATCGGGGGTGAATTCACCCCTCCACTTT.

This clonotype was seen ten or more times. This chain links TRBV25-1 with TRBJ1-6; 9 bases align to TRBD1. The CDR3 covers 17 residues. Germline-derived CDR1 and CDR2 are MGHDK and SYGVNS. J lost 7 bases, V lost 3 bases, and 10 bases had no gene match. CDR3 in DNA: TGTGCCAGCAGTGACGCGGGACAGGGAAGGGGGAATTCACCCCTCCACTTT. Amino acid sequence: CASSDAGQGRGNSPLHF. Full variable domain (missing parts from reference TRBV25-1 and TRBJ1-6): EADIYQTPRYLVIGTGKKITLECSQTMGHDKMYWYQQDPGMELHLIHYSYGVNSTEKGDLSSESTVSRIRTEHFPLTLESARPSHTSQYLCASSDAGQGRGNSPLHFGNGTRLTVT.

Ten or more counts support this clonotype. V and J are TRBV10-3 and TRBJ1-5, with a weak D call TRBD1 (5 bases). Trimming took 6 bases from V and 0 from J, leaving 12 bases between them. Per germline, CDR1 ENHRY and CDR2 SYGVKD. This CDR3 is built from 15 residues. The CDR3, as DNA: TGTGCCATCAGGAGACAGAGGTATAGCAATCAGCCCCAGCATTTT. Translation: CAIRRQRYSNQPQHF.

Ten or more counts support this clonotype. The genes are TRBV7-9 and TRBJ2-7; D unresolved. The V and J ends lost 1 base and 6 bases respectively, with 7 bases between them. This CDR3 is built from 12 residues. Germline V CDR1 and CDR2: SEHNR, FQNEAQ (reference sequence). CDR3 residues: CASSLGASEQYV. The CDR3 DNA follows: TGTGCCAGCAGCTTAGGAGCTTCCGAGCAGTACGTC.

This clonotype was recorded at least ten times. The chain recombines TRBV28 with TRBJ2-3, with 10 bases fitting TRBD2. V was clipped by 3 bases and J by 0 bases; unmatched bases: 9. The CDR3 has 18 residues. CDR1 is MDHEN and CDR2 is SYDVKM in the germline V gene. Here the CDR3 DNA reads TGTGCCAGCAGTTTGTCATTGATACTAGCGGGGAGCACAGATACGCAGTATTTT. Translation gives CASSLSLILAGSTDTQYF. Looking up the rest from reference TRBV28 and TRBJ2-3 gives the full variable domain: DVKVTQSSRYLVKRTGEKVFLECVQDMDHENMFWYRQDPGLGLRLIYFSYDVKMKEKGDIPEGYSVSREKKERFSLILESASTNQTSMYLCASSLSLILAGSTDTQYFGPGTRLTVL.

This clonotype was counted at least ten times. The chain joins TRBV5-1 to TRBJ2-4, with 7 bases lining up with TRBD1. The CDR3 loop spans 16 amino acids. Germline CDR1 is SGHRS and CDR2 is YFSETQ. With 0 bases clipped from V and 2 bases from J, the junction kept 5 bases outside the gene matches. CDR3 nucleotides: TGCGCCAGCAGCTTGGACAGGGGATATTCCAAAAACATTCAGTACTTC. Its translation is CASSLDRGYSKNIQYF.

In this sample, this clonotype turned up a few times. The genes are TRBV7-3 and TRBJ2-1; D is ambiguous. The V end was cut by 5 bases, the J end by 4 bases, with 15 bases between. This CDR3 spans 15 amino acids. Germline-derived CDR1 and CDR2 are SGHTA and FQGTGA. For the CDR3, the DNA is TGTGCCAGCAGCCCGCCCGGCTCCGGGTACAATGAGCAGTTCTTC. Translated: CASSPPGSGYNEQFF.

This clonotype was detected many times. The chain is built from TRBV20-1 and TRBJ2-2; 9 positions match TRBD2. The CDR3 totals 17 residues. Trimming at V came to 0 bases and at J to 1 base, leaving 6 bases not matched to a gene. Germline CDR1 is DFQATT and CDR2 is SNEGSKA (reference sequence). In DNA form, the CDR3 reads TGCAGTGCTAGAGATTTATCTAGCGGGATGAACACCGGGGAGCTGTTTTTT. Its translation is CSARDLSSGMNTGELFF.

This chain links TRBV30 with TRBJ1-4; no firm D call. The length of the CDR3 is 11 residues. The V gene lost 5 bases and the J gene lost 8 bases, with 9 bases spanning the gap. Germline CDR1 GTSNPN, CDR2 SVGIG (reference sequence). In DNA form, the CDR3 reads TGTGCCTGGGGGCAGAGCGAAAAACTGTTTTTT. Protein product: CAWGQSEKLFF. Full variable domain (outside the CDR3, taken from reference TRBV30 and TRBJ1-4): SQTIHQWPATLVQPVGSPLSLECTVEGTSNPNLYWYRQAAGRGLQLLFYSVGIGQISSEVPQNLSASRPQDRQFILSSKKLLLSDSGFYLCAWGQSEKLFFGSGTQLSVL.

In its sample, this clonotype was seen many times. This chain joins TRBV3-1 and TRBJ2-7; D ambiguous. CDR1 and CDR2 (germline): LGHDT, YNNKEL (reference sequence). The CDR3 is 14 residues long. V lost 0 bases, J lost 8 bases, and 14 bases lay in between. CDR3 sequence reads: CASSQDGNGRKQYF. In nucleotides, the CDR3 is TGTGCCAGCAGCCAAGATGGGAACGGCAGGAAGCAGTACTTC.

This clonotype was observed at least ten times. The rearrangement links TRBV5-1 to TRBJ2-3, with 9 nucleotides matching TRBD1. Trimming cost V 3 bases and J 2 bases; bases outside gene matches: 4. This CDR3 is built from 15 residues. Germline values: CDR1 SGHRS, CDR2 YFSETQ. The CDR3 nucleotides read TGCGCCAGCAGCTGGACAGGGGCTAACACAGATACGCAGTATTTT. Protein sequence: CASSWTGANTDTQYF.